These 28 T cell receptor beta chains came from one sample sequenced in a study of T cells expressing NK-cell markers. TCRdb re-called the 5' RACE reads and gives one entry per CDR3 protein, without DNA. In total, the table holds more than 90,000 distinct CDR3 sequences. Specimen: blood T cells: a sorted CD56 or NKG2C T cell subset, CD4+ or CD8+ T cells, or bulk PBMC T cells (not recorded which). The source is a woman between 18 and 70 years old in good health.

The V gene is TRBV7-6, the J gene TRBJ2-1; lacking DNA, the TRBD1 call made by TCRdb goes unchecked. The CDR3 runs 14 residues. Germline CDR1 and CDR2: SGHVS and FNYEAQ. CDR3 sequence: CASGGQPGGTEQFF.

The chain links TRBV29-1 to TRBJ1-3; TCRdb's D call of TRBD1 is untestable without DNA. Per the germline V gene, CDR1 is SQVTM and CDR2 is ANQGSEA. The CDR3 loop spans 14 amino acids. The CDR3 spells CSVGGGGSGNTIYF.

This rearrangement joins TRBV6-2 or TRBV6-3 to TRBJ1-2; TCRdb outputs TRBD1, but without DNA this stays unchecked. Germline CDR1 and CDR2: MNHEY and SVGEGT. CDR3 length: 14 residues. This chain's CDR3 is CASSLSGGFLGYTF.

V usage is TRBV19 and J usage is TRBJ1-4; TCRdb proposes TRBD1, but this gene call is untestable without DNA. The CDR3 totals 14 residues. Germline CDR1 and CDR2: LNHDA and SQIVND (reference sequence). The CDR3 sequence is CARETRVSNEKLFF.

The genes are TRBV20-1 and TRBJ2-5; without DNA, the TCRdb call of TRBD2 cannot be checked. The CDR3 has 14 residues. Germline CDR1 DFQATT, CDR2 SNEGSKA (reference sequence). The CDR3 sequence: CSARGGTEQETQYF.

The CDR3 reads CAWTPGTGKHEQFF. V is TRBV30 and J is TRBJ2-1; TCRdb's D gene call, TRBD1, goes unchecked for lack of DNA. Germline assignment: CDR1 GTSNPN and CDR2 SVGIG (reference sequence). The CDR3 sequence is 14 residues long.

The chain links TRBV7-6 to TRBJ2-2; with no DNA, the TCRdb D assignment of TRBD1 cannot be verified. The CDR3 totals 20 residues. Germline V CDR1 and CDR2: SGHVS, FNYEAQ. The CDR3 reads CASSLDSTAPRDSVTGELFF. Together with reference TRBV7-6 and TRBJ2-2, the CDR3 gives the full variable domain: GAGVSQSPRYKVTKRGQDVALRCDPISGHVSLYWYRQALGQGPEFLTYFNYEAQQDKSGLPNDRFSAERPEGSISTLTIQRTEQRDSAMYRCASSLDSTAPRDSVTGELFFGEGSRLTVL.

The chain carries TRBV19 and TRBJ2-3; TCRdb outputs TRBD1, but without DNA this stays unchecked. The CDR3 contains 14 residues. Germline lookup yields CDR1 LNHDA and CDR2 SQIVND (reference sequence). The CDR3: CATLDLGATDTQYF.

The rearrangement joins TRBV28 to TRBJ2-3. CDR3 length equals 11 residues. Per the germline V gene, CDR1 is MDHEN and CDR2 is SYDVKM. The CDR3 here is CASVRADTQYF.

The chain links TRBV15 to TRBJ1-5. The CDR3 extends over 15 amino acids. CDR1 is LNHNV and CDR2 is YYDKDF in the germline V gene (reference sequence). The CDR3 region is CATSRDWEGGEPQHF.

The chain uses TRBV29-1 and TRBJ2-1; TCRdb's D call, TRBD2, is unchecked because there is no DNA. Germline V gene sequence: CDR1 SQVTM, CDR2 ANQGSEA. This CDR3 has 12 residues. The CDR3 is CSGAGGTHEQFF.

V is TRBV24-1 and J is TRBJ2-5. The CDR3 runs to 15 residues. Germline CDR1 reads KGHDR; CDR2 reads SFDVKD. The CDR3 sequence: CATSATTAKSETQYF.

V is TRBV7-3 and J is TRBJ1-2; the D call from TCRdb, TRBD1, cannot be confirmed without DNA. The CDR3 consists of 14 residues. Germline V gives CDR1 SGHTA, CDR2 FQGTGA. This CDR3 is CASTSPPDTHGYTF.

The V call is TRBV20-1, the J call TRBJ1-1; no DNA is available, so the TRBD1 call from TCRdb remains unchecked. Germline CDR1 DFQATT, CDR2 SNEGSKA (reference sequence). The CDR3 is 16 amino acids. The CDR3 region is CSALEGSIWGDTEAFF.

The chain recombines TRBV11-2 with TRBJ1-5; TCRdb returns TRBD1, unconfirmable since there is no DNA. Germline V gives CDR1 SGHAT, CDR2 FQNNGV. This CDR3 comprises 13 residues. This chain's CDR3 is CASSIGQGQPQHF.

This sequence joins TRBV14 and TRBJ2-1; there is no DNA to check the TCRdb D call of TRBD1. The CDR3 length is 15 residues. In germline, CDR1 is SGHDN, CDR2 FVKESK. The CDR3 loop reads CASSQASAGHEEQFF.

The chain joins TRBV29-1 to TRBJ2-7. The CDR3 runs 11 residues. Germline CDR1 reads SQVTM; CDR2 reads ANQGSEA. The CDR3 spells CSVVFTGEQYF.

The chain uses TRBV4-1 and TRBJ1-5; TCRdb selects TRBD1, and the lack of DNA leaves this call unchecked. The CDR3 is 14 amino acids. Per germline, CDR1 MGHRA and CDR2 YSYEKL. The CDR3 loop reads CASSQEGQGPPQHF.

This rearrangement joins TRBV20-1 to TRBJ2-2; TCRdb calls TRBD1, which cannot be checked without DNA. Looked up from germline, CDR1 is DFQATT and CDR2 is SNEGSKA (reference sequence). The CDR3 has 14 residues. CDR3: CSASDRERTGELFF.

The CDR3 is CSARGDRDHYNEQFF. V usage is TRBV20-1 and J usage is TRBJ2-1; TCRdb lists TRBD1, though no DNA is available to test this call. Germline-derived CDR1 and CDR2 are DFQATT and SNEGSKA (reference sequence). The CDR3 contains 15 residues.

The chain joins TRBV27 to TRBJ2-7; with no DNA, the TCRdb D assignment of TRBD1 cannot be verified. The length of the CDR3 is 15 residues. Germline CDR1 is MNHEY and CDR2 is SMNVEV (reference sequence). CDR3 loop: CASSPGQALPYEQYF.

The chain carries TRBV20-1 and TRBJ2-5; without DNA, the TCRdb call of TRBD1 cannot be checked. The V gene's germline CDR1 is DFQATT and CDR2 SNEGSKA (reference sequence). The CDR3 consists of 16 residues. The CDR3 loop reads CSARDEQGVYQETQYF.

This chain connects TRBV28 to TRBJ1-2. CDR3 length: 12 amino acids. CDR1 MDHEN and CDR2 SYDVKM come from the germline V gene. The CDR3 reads CASRSAPPGYTF.

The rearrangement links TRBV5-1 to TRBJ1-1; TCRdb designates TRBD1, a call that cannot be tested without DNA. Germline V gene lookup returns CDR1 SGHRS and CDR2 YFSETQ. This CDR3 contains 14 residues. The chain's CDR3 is CASSPKQGATEAFF.

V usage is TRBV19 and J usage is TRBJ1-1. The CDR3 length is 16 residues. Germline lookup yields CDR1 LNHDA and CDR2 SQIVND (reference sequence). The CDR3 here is CASSILGEGMNTEAFF.

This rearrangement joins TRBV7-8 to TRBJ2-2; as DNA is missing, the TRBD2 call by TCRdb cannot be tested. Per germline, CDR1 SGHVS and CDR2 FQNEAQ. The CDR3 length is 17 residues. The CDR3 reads CASSPTLAGGITGELFF. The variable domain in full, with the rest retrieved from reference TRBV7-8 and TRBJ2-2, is GAGVSQSPRYKVAKRGQDVALRCDPISGHVSLFWYQQALGQGPEFLTYFQNEAQLDKSGLPSDRFFAERPEGSVSTLKIQRTQQEDSAVYLCASSPTLAGGITGELFFGEGSRLTVL.

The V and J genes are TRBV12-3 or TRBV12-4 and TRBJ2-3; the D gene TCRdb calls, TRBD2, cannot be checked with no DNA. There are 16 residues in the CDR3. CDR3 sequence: CASSFLGEAPTDTQYF.

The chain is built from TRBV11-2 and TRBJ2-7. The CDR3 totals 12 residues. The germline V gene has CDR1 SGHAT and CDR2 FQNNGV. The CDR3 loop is CASSLLYYEQYF.